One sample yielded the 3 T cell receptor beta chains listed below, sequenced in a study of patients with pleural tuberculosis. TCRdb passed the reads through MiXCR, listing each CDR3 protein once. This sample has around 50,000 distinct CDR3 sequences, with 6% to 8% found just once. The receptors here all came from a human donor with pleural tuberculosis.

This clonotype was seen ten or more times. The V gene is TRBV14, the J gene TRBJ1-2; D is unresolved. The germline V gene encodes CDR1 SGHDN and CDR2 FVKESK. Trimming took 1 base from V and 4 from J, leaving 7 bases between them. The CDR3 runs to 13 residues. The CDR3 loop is CASSQARIYGYTF. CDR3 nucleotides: TGTGCCAGCAGCCAAGCTAGAATCTATGGCTACACCTTC.

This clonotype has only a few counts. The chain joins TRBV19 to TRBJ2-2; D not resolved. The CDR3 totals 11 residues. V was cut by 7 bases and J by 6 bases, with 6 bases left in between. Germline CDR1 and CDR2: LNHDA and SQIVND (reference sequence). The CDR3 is CASTPPGELFF. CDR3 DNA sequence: TGTGCCAGTACCCCCCCCGGGGAGCTGTTTTTT.

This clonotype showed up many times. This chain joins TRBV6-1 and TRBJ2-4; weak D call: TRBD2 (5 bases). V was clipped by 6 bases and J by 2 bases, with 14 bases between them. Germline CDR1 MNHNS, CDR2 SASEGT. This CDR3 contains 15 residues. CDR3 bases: TGTGCCAGCAGCGGGAATACGATGTCCAAAAACATTCAGTACTTC. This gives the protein CASSGNTMSKNIQYF.